These 20 T cell receptor beta chains were sequenced from one sample in a study of cytomegalovirus exposure and HLA in healthy donors. With 60 Vbeta and 13 Jbeta primers, the PCR was carried out. Libraries were prepared by immunoSEQ multiplex PCR; TCRdb keeps only in-frame clonotypes and omits some of them. There are around 150,000 clones in the sample; roughly three quarters occur only once, and around 1.9% lies in the top ten. Sequencing was done on a sample of PBMCs. The source is a woman between 35 and 50 years old in good health and CMV-seronegative.

V gene TRBV30 combines with J gene TRBJ2-5; a weak D match, TRBD1 (6 bases). CDR3 length: 13 amino acids. Germline V gives CDR1 GTSNPN, CDR2 SVGIG (reference sequence). Trimming removed 0 bases from V and 4 bases from J, with 9 bases in between. The CDR3 region has the DNA TGTGCCTGGAGTGTGGGACAATTAGAGACCCAGTACTTC. It is translated as CAWSVGQLETQYF.

V and J are TRBV5-4 and TRBJ1-1, with D perhaps TRBD1 (6 bases). Germline loops: CDR1 SGHNT, CDR2 YYREEE (reference sequence). V was cut by 0 bases and J by 10 bases, with 22 bases left in between. This CDR3 has 16 amino acids. DNA for the CDR3: TGTGCCAGCAGCTTGGCCAAATCGGGACACGCCCAGGGAGCTTTCTTT. It is translated as CASSLAKSGHAQGAFF.

This clone was recorded many times. The chain joins TRBV6-5 to TRBJ1-3, with D possibly being TRBD1 (5 bases). The V gene lost 5 bases and the J gene lost 4 bases, with 12 bases spanning the gap. The CDR3 is 14 amino acids. Looked up from germline, CDR1 is MNHEY and CDR2 is SVGAGI. CDR3 protein: CASSRGMEGNTIYF. In DNA, the CDR3 is TGTGCCAGCAGTCGGGGGATGGAAGGAAACACCATATATTTT.

The chain carries TRBV19 and TRBJ2-5; 9 nucleotides agree with TRBD2. The J call is doubtful: the DNA matches TRBJ2-7 better. The germline V gene encodes CDR1 LNHDA and CDR2 SQIVND (reference sequence). The CDR3 totals 15 residues. In nucleotides, the CDR3 is TGTGCCAGTAGTACGATACTAGCGGGTTTCTACGAGCAGTACTTC. Amino acids: CASSTILAGFYEQYF.

The rearrangement links TRBV10-2 to TRBJ2-7; a possible D gene is TRBD1 (5 bases). V was shortened by 7 bases and J by 2 bases, with 15 bases between the two germline ends. CDR3 length equals 14 residues. From germline, CDR1 is WSHSY and CDR2 SAAADI. The CDR3 DNA sequence: TGCGCCAGCATAGCCCAGGGATTCACCTACGAGCAGTACTTC. Its translation is CASIAQGFTYEQYF.

V is TRBV10-3 and J is TRBJ2-1; 9 bases are a match to TRBD2. CDR1 and CDR2 (germline): ENHRY, SYGVKD. Unmatched junction bases numbered 5, after V lost 7 bases and J lost 4 bases. This CDR3 comprises 14 residues. CDR3 bases: TGTGCCATCAAGGTGCTAGCGGGATACAATGAGCAGTTCTTC. It is translated as CAIKVLAGYNEQFF.

The J gene is TRBJ2-1, the V gene TRBV5-1; D might be TRBD2 (5 bases). The CDR3 extends over 15 amino acids. Per germline, CDR1 SGHRS and CDR2 YFSETQ. V was shortened by 6 bases and J by 6 bases, with 19 bases between the two germline ends. CDR3 in DNA: TGCGCCAGCACCCTCGCTCTGACGGGGATCAATGAGCAGTTCTTC. The encoded protein is CASTLALTGINEQFF.

The rearrangement joins TRBV6-5 to TRBJ1-1; 9 bases line up with TRBD1. This CDR3 is built from 15 residues. V lost 2 bases, J lost 4 bases, and 5 bases stayed unmatched. CDR1 and CDR2 (germline): MNHEY, SVGAGI. The CDR3 coding sequence is TGTGCCAGCAGTTACCAGGGACAGGGTAGCACTGAAGCTTTCTTT. This codes for CASSYQGQGSTEAFF.

The J gene is TRBJ2-7, the V gene TRBV6-1; TRBD1 might be the D (5 bases). Germline values: CDR1 MNHNS, CDR2 SASEGT. CDR3 length equals 15 residues. The germline V and J ends were trimmed by 4 bases and 4 bases, with 17 bases remaining between them. The CDR3 here is CASSVSKGAMYEQYF. The CDR3 DNA sequence: TGTGCCAGCAGTGTAAGTAAAGGGGCGATGTACGAGCAGTACTTC.

V gene TRBV30 combines with J gene TRBJ1-6; 10 bases line up with TRBD1. The CDR3 extends over 16 amino acids. The germline CDR1 and CDR2 sequences are GTSNPN and SVGIG (reference sequence). The V and J ends lost 1 base and 6 bases, in that order; junction bases with no gene match: 6. Here the CDR3 DNA reads TGTGCCTGGAGTGAAAGACAGGGGGCTCTTAATTCACCCCTCCACTTT. Its protein product is CAWSERQGALNSPLHF.

The sample holds a few counts of this clone. The chain couples TRBV21-1 to TRBJ2-1; the D call TRBD2 from the table was never checked on the DNA. TRBV21-1 is a pseudogene segment. The length of the CDR3 is 13 residues. The CDR3 region is CASSRQAGAEQFF. The CDR3 nucleotides are TGTGCCAGCAGTAGGCAAGCGGGGGCTGAGCAGTTCTTC.

The chain joins TRBV6-1 to TRBJ2-1; D gene unclear. CDR3 length: 13 amino acids. V lost 8 bases and J lost 0, with 8 bases in between. Germline V gene lookup returns CDR1 MNHNS and CDR2 SASEGT. The CDR3 DNA sequence: TGTGCCAGCGCTTTGAGCTCCTACAATGAGCAGTTCTTC. Amino acid sequence: CASALSSYNEQFF.

This chain links TRBV19 with TRBJ2-5; TRBD2 aligns across 8 bases. V gave up 4 bases and J gave up 2 bases; unmatched junction bases: 12. Germline CDR1 is LNHDA and CDR2 is SQIVND (reference sequence). The CDR3 sequence is 17 residues long. CDR3: CASSTYVSGTDQETQYF. The CDR3 DNA sequence: TGTGCCAGTAGTACCTATGTTAGCGGGACGGATCAAGAGACCCAGTACTTC.

The genes are TRBV10-2 and TRBJ1-2; no clear D gene. Germline assignment: CDR1 WSHSY and CDR2 SAAADI. Trimming pared 6 bases from V and 2 bases from J, leaving 13 bases between. The CDR3 runs to 14 residues. CDR3 bases: TGCGCCAGCAGACTTACAGCCTGGAACTATGGCTACACCTTC. Protein sequence: CASRLTAWNYGYTF.

This clone has a handful of counts. The J gene is TRBJ2-3, the V gene TRBV5-1; 10 nucleotides line up with TRBD2. CDR1 SGHRS and CDR2 YFSETQ come from the germline V gene. Trimming took 6 bases from V and 1 from J; bases not matched to a gene: 8. CDR3 length: 16 amino acids. Written as DNA, the CDR3 is TGCGCCAGCAACCGGCAGCGGGGGGGTGGCACAGATACGCAGTATTTT. Translation: CASNRQRGGGTDTQYF.

This clone was detected once. The chain has TRBV29-1 and TRBJ1-2; no definite D call. This CDR3 is built from 11 residues. CDR1 and CDR2 (germline): SQVTM, ANQGSEA. CDR3 nucleotides: TGCTTTCTAGGCGTCAACTATGGCTACACCTTC. Translated, it gives CFLGVNYGYTF.

The V gene is TRBV27, the J gene TRBJ2-5, with a possible D match to TRBD1 (6 bases). Deletions cut 8 bases from V and 4 bases from J, with 14 bases between. The CDR3 contains 13 residues. Germline loops: CDR1 MNHEY, CDR2 SMNVEV (reference sequence). The CDR3 region has the DNA TGTGCCAGCCTCCAGAGGGGGAGAGAGACCCAGTACTTC. Protein product: CASLQRGRETQYF.

This sequence joins TRBV27 and TRBJ2-1, with D maybe TRBD1 (6 bases). Deletions cut 6 bases from V and 1 base from J, with 16 bases between. This CDR3 comprises 16 residues. CDR1 and CDR2 from the germline V gene are MNHEY and SMNVEV (reference sequence). The CDR3 spells CASSRPKGDSYNEQFF. The CDR3 DNA reads as TGTGCCAGCAGCCGACCCAAGGGGGATTCCTACAATGAGCAGTTCTTC.

The rearrangement joins TRBV18 to TRBJ2-2; TRBD2 might be the D (7 bases). Trimming removed 3 bases at V and 5 bases at J, with 13 bases between. Per germline, CDR1 KGHSH and CDR2 LQKENI. This CDR3 region has 15 residues. In DNA, the CDR3 is TGTGCCAGCTCACCCTTCGGGGGGCCTACCGGGGAGCTGTTTTTT. It translates to CASSPFGGPTGELFF. Full variable domain (missing parts from reference TRBV18 and TRBJ2-2): NAGVMQNPRHLVRRRGQEARLRCSPMKGHSHVYWYRQLPEEGLKFMVYLQKENIIDESGMPKERFSAEFPKEGPSILRIQQVVRGDSAAYFCASSPFGGPTGELFFGEGSRLTVL.

The V gene is TRBV15, the J gene TRBJ2-5; maybe TRBD2 (6 bases). Germline V gene lookup returns CDR1 LNHNV and CDR2 YYDKDF (reference sequence). Trimming removed 5 bases at V and 5 bases at J, with 15 bases between. The CDR3 sequence is 14 residues long. The CDR3, as DNA: TGTGCCACCAGCTGGGGCGGGAACGAGGAGACCCAGTACTTC. The encoded protein is CATSWGGNEETQYF.